A selection of T cell receptor beta chains follows, all from one sample in a study of blood T cell repertoires in COVID-19. The table came from immunoSEQ multiplex PCR; TCRdb's copy has only in-frame clones and leaves some out. In the table there are about 220,000 clones, about 87% of which are singletons. The sample comprised PBMCs or T cells enriched from blood (not recorded which). The receptors originated from a woman between 25 and 40 years old who had recovered from COVID-19. CDR3s include the opening cysteine and the closing phenylalanine or tryptophan. The order of the fields is J gene, D gene, clone size, V gene, CDR3 DNA, CDR3 protein. A D gene is named only where the DNA matches it firmly. Clone size appears in some rows only: once, few, many, or a class for an expanded clone.

J: TRBJ1-6; D: TRBD1; size: few; V: TRBV12-5; DNA: TGTGCTAGTGGACGGACAGGGGGCCGTAATTCACCCCTCCACTTT; CDR3: CASGRTGGRNSPLHF
J: TRBJ1-3; D: .; size: .; V: TRBV7-2; DNA: TGTGCCAGCAGCTTAGGCCGCGGGATGTCTGGAAACACCATATATTTT; CDR3: CASSLGRGMSGNTIYF
J: TRBJ2-5; D: TRBD1; size: .; V: TRBV25-1; DNA: TGTGCCAGCAGTGGGGGGACAGGGGCCTTACAAGAGACCCAGTACTTC; CDR3: CASSGGTGALQETQYF
J: TRBJ1-5; D: .; size: .; V: TRBV6-2/TRBV6-3; DNA: TGTGCCAGCAGCCCCCCCGGGATGACCCCTAATCAGCCCCAGCATTTT; CDR3: CASSPPGMTPNQPQHF
J: TRBJ2-7; D: .; size: .; V: TRBV20-1; DNA: TGCAGTGCTAGTCGCCCCCGGGGGACGTTTACCTACGAGCAGTACTTC; CDR3: CSASRPRGTFTYEQYF
J: TRBJ2-1; D: .; size: .; V: TRBV29-1; DNA: TGCAGCGTTTACGGGGACAATGAGCAGTTCTTC; CDR3: CSVYGDNEQFF
J: TRBJ1-2; D: TRBD1; size: .; V: TRBV4-3; DNA: TGCGCCAGCAGCCAAGAAAGGGGGCGCGCCTATGGCTACACCTTC; CDR3: CASSQERGRAYGYTF
J: TRBJ1-4; D: .; size: .; V: TRBV3-1/TRBV3-2; DNA: TGTGCCAGCAGCCAGGGGCGAACCGATGAAAAACTGTTTTTT; CDR3: CASSQGRTDEKLFF
J: TRBJ2-4; D: .; size: once; V: TRBV7-8; DNA: TGTGCCAGCAGCTTTGGGTCGCGGATAGGCAAAAACATTCAGTACTTC; CDR3: CASSFGSRIGKNIQYF
J: TRBJ1-2; D: .; size: .; V: TRBV19; DNA: TGTGCCAGTAGTATAGGTGTAGGGGAATCCTATGGCTACACCTTC; CDR3: CASSIGVGESYGYTF
J: TRBJ1-1; D: .; size: .; V: TRBV6-5; DNA: TGTGCCAGCATGGCAGAGAACACTGAAGCTTTCTTT; CDR3: CASMAENTEAFF
J: TRBJ2-3; D: .; size: .; V: TRBV7-8; DNA: TGTGCCAGCAGCTTAGTCGGCAGGGGTAGCACAGATACGCAGTATTTT; CDR3: CASSLVGRGSTDTQYF
J: TRBJ1-1; D: .; size: .; V: TRBV7-2; DNA: TGTGCCAGCAGCCCGCGGACGAGGGTCACTGAAGCTTTCTTT; CDR3: CASSPRTRVTEAFF
J: TRBJ2-7; D: TRBD2; size: .; V: TRBV15; DNA: TGTGCCACCAGCCGACCAAGGACTAGCGGGAGATACGAGCAGTACTTC; CDR3: CATSRPRTSGRYEQYF
J: TRBJ1-6; D: TRBD1; size: .; V: TRBV9; DNA: TGTGCCAGCAGCGTAGAGCCCGGGACAGGGGATGATTCACCCCTCCACTTT; CDR3: CASSVEPGTGDDSPLHF
J: TRBJ1-1; D: .; size: .; V: TRBV4-3; DNA: TGCGCCAGCAGCCAAGAGCGGGGTACTGAAGCTTTCTTT; CDR3: CASSQERGTEAFF
J: TRBJ2-7; D: TRBD2; size: .; V: TRBV6-5; DNA: TGTGCCAGCAGCGCTTCCCCCGGGGGGGCCTACGAGCAGTACTTC; CDR3: CASSASPGGAYEQYF
J: TRBJ2-7; D: .; size: .; V: TRBV7-9; DNA: TGTGCCAGCAGCTTACCCTCCCAGGGATATGACCCCTACGAGCAGTACTTC; CDR3: CASSLPSQGYDPYEQYF
J: TRBJ2-7; D: TRBD2; size: .; V: TRBV6-2/TRBV6-3; DNA: TGTGCCAGCAGTTACTGGGGGACTACGTACTTC; CDR3: CASSYWGTTYF
J: TRBJ2-3; D: TRBD2; size: .; V: TRBV9; DNA: TGTGCCAGCAGCGCCAGCGGGGCTGGAGATACGCAGTATTTT; CDR3: CASSASGAGDTQYF
J: TRBJ1-5; D: .; size: .; V: TRBV2; DNA: TGTGCCAGCAGTGCTAATCAGCCCCAGCATTTT; CDR3: CASSANQPQHF
J: TRBJ2-1; D: TRBD2; size: .; V: TRBV4-3; DNA: TGCGCCAGCAGCCAAGATCGGGAGGGGGGGCCGCTCAATGAGCAGTTCTTC; CDR3: CASSQDREGGPLNEQFF
J: TRBJ1-2; D: .; size: .; V: TRBV6-5; DNA: TGTGCCAGCAGATTCACAGGGAGTAGGGGCTACACCTTC; CDR3: CASRFTGSRGYTF